This record looks at one TCR beta chain sequence and its context. Its specificity is not known. The study ran its PCR with 60 Vbeta and 13 Jbeta primers. Clones were sequenced by immunoSEQ multiplex PCR, and TCRdb holds only the in-frame ones, with some missing. This specimen shows about 150,000 clones; the ten leading clones hold roughly 1.6%. V shed 0 bases and J shed 0 bases, with 9 bases lying between them. Germline V gene lookup returns CDR1 LGHNA and CDR2 YNFKEQ. The CDR3 consists of 15 residues. The sample comes from a study of cytomegalovirus exposure and HLA in healthy donors. Findings and caveats of the study: Earlier analysis yielded a pattern in which most TCR beta V segments were productive about 87% or about 30% of the time. Usually a TCR sequence was rare, but some public TCRs were found in many donors.

The sequenced sample consisted of PBMCs. This receptor was obtained from a woman aged 50 to 60 in good health and CMV-seronegative. The chain uses TRBV4-2 and TRBJ2-7; D is uncertain. CDR3 nucleotides: TGTGCCAGCAGCCAAGATCATCTAGGCTCCTACGAGCAGTACTTC. Encoded protein: CASSQDHLGSYEQYF.